Presented here are 23 T cell receptor beta chains from one specimen sequenced in a study of blood T cell repertoires in COVID-19. Sequencing was performed with immunoSEQ multiplex PCR; in TCRdb, only in-frame clones are kept and a portion is missing. Of about 83,000 clones listed, about 82% are singletons. Sequenced input: peripheral blood. Receptors were obtained from a woman over 75 in a cohort sampled during active or convalescent COVID-19.

The CDR3 protein is CASSFWPSGTVTGELFF. The CDR3 region has the DNA TGCGCCAGCAGCTTTTGGCCCAGCGGGACTGTCACCGGGGAGCTGTTTTTT. The V gene is TRBV5-1, the J gene TRBJ2-2; TRBD2 agrees at 7 bases. Germline CDR1 is SGHRS and CDR2 is YFSETQ. CDR3 size: 17 residues. V dropped 2 bases and J dropped 4; count of bases not matched to a gene: 11.

The V and J genes are TRBV7-3 and TRBJ2-5, with a tentative D call TRBD2 (5 bases). The CDR3 spans 16 residues. Per germline, CDR1 SGHTA and CDR2 FQGTGA. V was trimmed by 3 bases and J by 6 bases, leaving 20 bases between them. CDR3 sequence: CASSFTGIRGKKTQYF. The CDR3 nucleotides are TGTGCCAGCAGCTTTACCGGGATCCGAGGGAAAAAGACCCAGTACTTC. Supplemented by reference TRBV7-3 and TRBJ2-5, the full variable domain reads GAGVSQTPSNKVTEKGKYVELRCDPISGHTALYWYRQSLGQGPEFLIYFQGTGAADDSGLPNDRFFAVRPEGSVSTLKIQRTERGDSAVYLCASSFTGIRGKKTQYFGPGTRLLVL.

This clone was observed a single time. The CDR3 sequence: CASSLVGVVGYTF. The DNA for the CDR3 is TGCGCCAGCAGCTTGGTAGGGGTGGTAGGCTACACCTTC. The V call is TRBV5-1, the J call TRBJ1-2, with D maybe TRBD1 (5 bases). CDR1 is SGHRS and CDR2 is YFSETQ in the germline V gene. The V and J ends lost 0 bases and 8 bases respectively, with 11 bases between them. The CDR3 contains 13 residues.

The gene calls are TRBV6-5 and TRBJ1-2; 7 positions agree with TRBD1. This CDR3 spans 15 amino acids. V was clipped by 8 bases and J by 0 bases; unmatched bases: 9. Germline assignment: CDR1 MNHEY and CDR2 SVGAGI. CDR3 residues: CASCAGTAPNYGYTF. The CDR3 DNA is TGTGCCAGCTGCGCCGGGACAGCACCTAACTATGGCTACACCTTC.

This chain uses TRBV5-1 with TRBJ1-6, with D possibly TRBD1 on 6 matching bases. With 0 bases removed from V and 5 bases from J, the gap between germline ends came to 9 bases. CDR3 length: 15 amino acids. Germline V gene data show CDR1 as SGHRS and CDR2 as YFSETQ. The CDR3 region has the DNA TGCGCCAGCAGCTTGGGGACAGCTAATAATTCACCCCTCCACTTT. Protein: CASSLGTANNSPLHF.

The chain carries TRBV5-8 and TRBJ2-5; 9 bases fit TRBD1. The CDR3 spans 15 residues. Germline lookup yields CDR1 SGHTS and CDR2 YDEGEE. J gave up 5 bases and V 4 bases, and 9 bases lay outside the gene matches. The CDR3 protein is CASSPGQGIIETQYF. For the CDR3, the DNA is TGTGCCAGCAGCCCGGGACAGGGAATAATTGAGACCCAGTACTTC.

The genes are TRBV7-3 and TRBJ2-2, with TRBD2 matching 8 bases. This CDR3 contains 16 residues. V was pared by 5 bases and J by 1 base, with 6 bases of the junction left unmatched. Germline V gene sequence: CDR1 SGHTA, CDR2 FQGTGA. The CDR3, as DNA: TGTGCCAGCAGCCCTCGCCGGGGGGGGAACACCGGGGAGCTGTTTTTT. Amino acids: CASSPRRGGNTGELFF.

The table lists this clone with a few counts. This chain connects TRBV4-1 to TRBJ1-4; 8 nucleotides match TRBD1. Germline lookup yields CDR1 MGHRA and CDR2 YSYEKL. The CDR3 covers 15 residues. The V and J ends lost 6 bases and 8 bases, in that order; junction bases with no gene match: 11. The CDR3 reads CASRSDRVGMEKLFF. The CDR3 DNA is TGCGCCAGCAGGTCGGACAGGGTTGGGATGGAAAAACTGTTTTTT.

The chain carries TRBV9 and TRBJ1-1, with TRBD1 matching over 8 bases. The CDR3 contains 15 residues. Germline CDR1 is SGDLS and CDR2 is YYNGEE. V shed 4 bases and J 2 bases; nucleotides not matched to a gene: 7. The CDR3 sequence is CASSSGQGLNTEAFF. The DNA for the CDR3 is TGTGCCAGCAGCTCCGGACAGGGACTAAACACTGAAGCTTTCTTT.

Points on this clone: A junction end diverges from the germline sequence, so it may reflect a read error. This CDR3 is also generated by other DNA sequences in the sample. This chain joins TRBV6-5 and TRBJ1-5, with TRBD1 as a possible D gene (5 bases). The CDR3 runs to 14 residues. The germline gives CDR1 MNHEY, CDR2 SVGAGI. The CDR3 is CASRPGGTNQPQHF. In DNA form, the CDR3 reads TGCGCCAGCAGGCCGGGGGGGACTAATCAGCCCCAGCATTTT.

This chain joins TRBV25-1 and TRBJ2-7, with 7 bases fitting TRBD1. The CDR3 has 14 amino acids. CDR1 and CDR2 from the germline V gene are MGHDK and SYGVNS. J was trimmed by 5 bases and V by 5 bases; bases with no gene match: 9. The DNA for the CDR3 is TGTGCCAGCAGTAAAACAGGGGCGCGCAACGAGCAGTACGTC. Translation: CASSKTGARNEQYV.

The rearrangement links TRBV12-3 or TRBV12-4 to TRBJ1-2; 7 bases map to TRBD1. Trimming removed 5 bases from V and 8 bases from J; junction bases left unmatched: 5. The CDR3 is made up of 12 amino acids. CDR3 in DNA: TGTGCCAGCAGTCATACAGGGGAAGGCTACACCTTC. Its protein product is CASSHTGEGYTF.

The chain combines TRBV11-3 with TRBJ1-6; the D is unclear. V was cut by 3 bases and J by 9 bases, with 12 bases left in between. The germline CDR1 and CDR2 sequences are SGHNT and YENEEA. This CDR3 has 14 amino acids. Written as DNA, the CDR3 is TGTGCCAGCAGCTTCCTCGCTTCGGGTTCACCCCTCCACTTT. Translated, it gives CASSFLASGSPLHF.

J is TRBJ2-7 and V is TRBV14; no firm D call. V dropped 1 base and J dropped 0 bases, with 10 bases sitting between them. Germline V gene lookup returns CDR1 SGHDN and CDR2 FVKESK. The CDR3 is 15 amino acids. Here the CDR3 reads CASSQVETGSYEQYF. The DNA of the CDR3 is TGTGCCAGCAGCCAAGTCGAAACCGGCTCCTACGAGCAGTACTTC.

The V and J genes are TRBV29-1 and TRBJ2-7, with 7 bases fitting TRBD2. Germline V gives CDR1 SQVTM, CDR2 ANQGSEA. The CDR3 totals 15 residues. The V and J ends lost 3 bases and 5 bases, in that order; junction bases with no gene match: 13. CDR3 region: CSVEGWGGPSDEQYF. Written as DNA, the CDR3 is TGCAGCGTTGAGGGTTGGGGGGGTCCCTCTGACGAGCAGTACTTC.

The chain recombines TRBV5-1 with TRBJ2-2, with D perhaps TRBD1 (7 bases). The V end lost 2 bases, the J end lost 6 bases, and 23 bases lay between the germline ends. Germline V gives CDR1 SGHRS, CDR2 YFSETQ. This CDR3 comprises 18 residues. The CDR3 spells CASSLSGGQLLKPGELFF. The CDR3 coding sequence is TGCGCCAGCAGCTTATCCGGGGGACAGCTCCTGAAACCCGGGGAGCTGTTTTTT.

This chain links TRBV5-6 with TRBJ2-1; D is unresolved. V dropped 0 bases and J dropped 7 bases, with 5 bases sitting between them. The CDR3 loop spans 12 amino acids. Germline values: CDR1 SGHDT, CDR2 YYEEEE. The CDR3 coding sequence is TGTGCCAGCAGCTTGGGCGATAATGAGCAGTTCTTC. Translation gives CASSLGDNEQFF.

The chain recombines TRBV5-1 with TRBJ2-1, with a weak D call TRBD1 (5 bases). This CDR3 has 16 residues. Germline V gene lookup returns CDR1 SGHRS and CDR2 YFSETQ. V was cut by 0 bases and J by 0 bases, with 10 bases left in between. Here the CDR3 reads CASSLGTQGSYNEQFF. CDR3 DNA: TGCGCCAGCAGCTTGGGGACCCAGGGCTCCTACAATGAGCAGTTCTTC.

The rearrangement joins TRBV24-1 to TRBJ2-5; 9 nucleotides agree with TRBD2. CDR1 and CDR2 from the germline V gene are KGHDR and SFDVKD. V lost 2 bases to trimming and J lost 4 bases; unmatched junction nucleotides: 4. This CDR3 contains 15 residues. CDR3 DNA sequence: TGTGCCACCAGTGATTATATAGCGGGAGTAGAGACCCAGTACTTC. Translating gives CATSDYIAGVETQYF.

This sequence joins TRBV19 and TRBJ2-6; D remains unclear. Germline-derived CDR1 and CDR2 are LNHDA and SQIVND (reference sequence). The germline V and J ends were trimmed by 4 bases and 0 bases, with 13 bases remaining between them. This CDR3 is built from 17 residues. The CDR3 loop reads CASSNQLALSGANVLTF. The DNA for the CDR3 is TGTGCCAGTAGTAACCAGTTGGCCCTCTCTGGGGCCAACGTCCTGACTTTC.

The V and J genes are TRBV19 and TRBJ2-3; a weak D match, TRBD2 (6 bases). The germline V and J ends were trimmed by 7 bases and 2 bases, with 16 bases remaining between them. Germline V CDR1 and CDR2: LNHDA, SQIVND (reference sequence). The CDR3 is 15 residues long. This chain's CDR3 is CASIGVADNTDTQYF. The DNA of the CDR3 is TGTGCCAGTATCGGGGTAGCGGACAACACAGATACGCAGTATTTT.

The chain couples TRBV28 to TRBJ1-5; perhaps TRBD1 as D (5 bases). The CDR3 totals 15 residues. The V end lost 2 bases, the J end lost 3 bases, and 11 bases lay between the germline ends. CDR1 is MDHEN and CDR2 is SYDVKM in the germline V gene. In DNA, the CDR3 is TGTGCCAGCAGTTTACTCTCAGGGAACAATCAGCCCCAGCATTTT. Its protein product is CASSLLSGNNQPQHF.

This sequence joins TRBV7-6 and TRBJ1-2; D not resolved. CDR1 SGHVS and CDR2 FNYEAQ come from the germline V gene. The V end was cut by 1 base, the J end by 7 bases, with 10 bases between. The CDR3 covers 13 residues. Written as DNA, the CDR3 is TGTGCCAGCAGCTTAGGGGCGGGGTTTGGCTACACCTTC. Translation: CASSLGAGFGYTF.